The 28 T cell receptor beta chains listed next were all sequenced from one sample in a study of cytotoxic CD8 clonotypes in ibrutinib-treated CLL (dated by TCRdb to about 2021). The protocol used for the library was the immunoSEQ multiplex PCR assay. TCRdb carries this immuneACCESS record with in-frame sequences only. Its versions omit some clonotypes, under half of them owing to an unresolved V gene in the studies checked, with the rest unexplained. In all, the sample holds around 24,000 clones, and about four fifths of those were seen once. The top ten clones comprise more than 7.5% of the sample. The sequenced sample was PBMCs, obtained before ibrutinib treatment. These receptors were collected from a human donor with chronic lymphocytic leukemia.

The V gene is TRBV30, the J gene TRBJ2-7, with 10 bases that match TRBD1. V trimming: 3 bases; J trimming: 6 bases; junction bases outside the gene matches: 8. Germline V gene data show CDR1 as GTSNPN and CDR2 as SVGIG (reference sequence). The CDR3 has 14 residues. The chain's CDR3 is CAWRSDRGRSEQYF. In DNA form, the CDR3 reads TGTGCCTGGAGGTCGGACAGGGGGAGATCCGAGCAGTACTTC. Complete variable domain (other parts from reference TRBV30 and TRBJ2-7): SQTIHQWPATLVQPVGSPLSLECTVEGTSNPNLYWYRQAAGRGLQLLFYSVGIGQISSEVPQNLSASRPQDRQFILSSKKLLLSDSGFYLCAWRSDRGRSEQYFGPGTRLTVT.

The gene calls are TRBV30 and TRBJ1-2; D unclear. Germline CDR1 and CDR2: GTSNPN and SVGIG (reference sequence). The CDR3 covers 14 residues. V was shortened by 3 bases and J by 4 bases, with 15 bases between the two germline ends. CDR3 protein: CAWRPGRGPYGYTF. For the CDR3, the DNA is TGTGCCTGGAGACCCGGAAGAGGGCCCTATGGCTACACCTTC.

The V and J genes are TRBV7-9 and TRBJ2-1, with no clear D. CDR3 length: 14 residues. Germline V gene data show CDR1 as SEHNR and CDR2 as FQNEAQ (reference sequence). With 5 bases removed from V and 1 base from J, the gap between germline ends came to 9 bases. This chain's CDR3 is CASSPLRSYNEQFF. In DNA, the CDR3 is TGTGCCAGCAGCCCCCTTCGGTCCTACAATGAGCAGTTCTTC.

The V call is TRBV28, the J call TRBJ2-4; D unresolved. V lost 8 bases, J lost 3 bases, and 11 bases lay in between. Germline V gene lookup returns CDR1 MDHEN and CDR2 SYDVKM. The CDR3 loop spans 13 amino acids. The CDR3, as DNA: TGTGCCAGCGTGCGGACCAACAAAAACATTCAGTACTTC. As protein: CASVRTNKNIQYF.

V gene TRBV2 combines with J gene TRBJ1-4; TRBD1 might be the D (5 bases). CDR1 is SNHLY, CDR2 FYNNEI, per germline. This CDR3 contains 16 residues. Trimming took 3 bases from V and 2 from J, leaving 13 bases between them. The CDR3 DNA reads TGTGCCAGCAGTGACCAGGGCGCTCGGACTAATGAAAAACTGTTTTTT. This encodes CASSDQGARTNEKLFF.

The chain's CDR3 is CASSFVTHPFPHNEQFF. The CDR3 bases are TGTGCCAGCAGCTTTGTGACTCACCCTTTCCCCCACAATGAGCAGTTCTTC. This chain links TRBV7-2 with TRBJ2-1; D is uncertain. Trimming took off 3 bases at V and 5 bases at J, with 20 bases between the two ends. The CDR3 is made up of 17 amino acids. CDR1 SGHTA and CDR2 FQGNSA come from the germline V gene.

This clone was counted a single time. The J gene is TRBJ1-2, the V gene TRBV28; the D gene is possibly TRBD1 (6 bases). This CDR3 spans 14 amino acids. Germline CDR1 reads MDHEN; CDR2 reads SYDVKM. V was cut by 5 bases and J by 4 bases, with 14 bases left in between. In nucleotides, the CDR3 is TGTGCCAGCAGTACCGGGACATCTGGCTATGGCTACACCTTC. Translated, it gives CASSTGTSGYGYTF.

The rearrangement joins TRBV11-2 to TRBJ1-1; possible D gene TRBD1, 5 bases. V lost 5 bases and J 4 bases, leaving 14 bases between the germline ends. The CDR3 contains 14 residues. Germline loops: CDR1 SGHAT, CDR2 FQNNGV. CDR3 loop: CASSPNAGGTEAFF. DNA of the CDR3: TGTGCCAGCAGCCCTAACGCCGGGGGCACTGAAGCTTTCTTT.

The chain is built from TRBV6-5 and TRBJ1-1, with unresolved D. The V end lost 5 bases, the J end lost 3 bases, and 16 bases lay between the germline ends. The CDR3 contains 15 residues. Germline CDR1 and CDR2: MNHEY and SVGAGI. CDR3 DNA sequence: TGTGCCAGCAGTCTGGACCGAGGGATGGACACTGAAGCTTTCTTT. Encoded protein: CASSLDRGMDTEAFF.

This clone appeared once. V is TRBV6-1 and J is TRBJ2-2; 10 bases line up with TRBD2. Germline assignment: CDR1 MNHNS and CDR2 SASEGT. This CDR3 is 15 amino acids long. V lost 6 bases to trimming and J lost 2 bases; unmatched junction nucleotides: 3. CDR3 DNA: TGTGCCAGCAGGTTAGCGGGAGGTAACACCGGGGAGCTGTTTTTT. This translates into CASRLAGGNTGELFF.

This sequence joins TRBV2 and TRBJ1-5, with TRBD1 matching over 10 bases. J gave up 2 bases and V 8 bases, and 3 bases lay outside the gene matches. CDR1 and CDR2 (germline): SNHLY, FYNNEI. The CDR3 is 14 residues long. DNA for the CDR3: TGTGCCAGCGCCGGGACAGGGGGCAATCAGCCCCAGCATTTT. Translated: CASAGTGGNQPQHF.

The CDR3: CATSRDPGDRANEKLFF. CDR3 DNA: TGTGCCACCAGCAGAGATCCCGGCGACAGAGCTAATGAAAAACTGTTTTTT. The V gene is TRBV15, the J gene TRBJ1-4, with a tentative D call TRBD1 (5 bases). From germline, CDR1 is LNHNV and CDR2 YYDKDF (reference sequence). The CDR3 is 17 residues long. Between the trimmed V and J ends, which lost 0 bases and 3 bases, there was a span of 14 bases.

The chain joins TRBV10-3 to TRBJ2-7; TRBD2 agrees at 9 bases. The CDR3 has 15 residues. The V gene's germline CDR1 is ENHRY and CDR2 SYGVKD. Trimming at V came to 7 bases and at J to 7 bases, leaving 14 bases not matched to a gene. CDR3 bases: TGTGCCATCACTCCTGGACTAGCGATGGGAGGAGAGCAGTACTTC. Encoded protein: CAITPGLAMGGEQYF.

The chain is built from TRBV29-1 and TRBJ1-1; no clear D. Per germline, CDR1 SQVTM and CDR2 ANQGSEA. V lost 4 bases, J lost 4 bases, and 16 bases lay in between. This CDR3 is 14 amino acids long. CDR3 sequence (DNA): TGCAGCGTTGTCGCGGCTTCGTCGGGCACTGAAGCTTTCTTT. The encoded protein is CSVVAASSGTEAFF.

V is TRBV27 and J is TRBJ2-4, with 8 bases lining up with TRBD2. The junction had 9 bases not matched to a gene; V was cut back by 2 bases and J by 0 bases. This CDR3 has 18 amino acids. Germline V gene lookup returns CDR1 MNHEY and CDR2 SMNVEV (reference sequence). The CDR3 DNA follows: TGTGCCAGCAGTTTACCCGAAGCGGGAGACTTAGCCAAAAACATTCAGTACTTC. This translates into CASSLPEAGDLAKNIQYF.

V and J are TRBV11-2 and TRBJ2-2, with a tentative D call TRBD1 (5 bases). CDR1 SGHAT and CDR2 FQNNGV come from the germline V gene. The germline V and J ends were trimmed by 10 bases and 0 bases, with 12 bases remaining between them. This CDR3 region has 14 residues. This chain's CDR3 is CATRQLANTGELFF. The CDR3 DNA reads TGTGCCACCCGACAGTTAGCGAACACCGGGGAGCTGTTTTTT.

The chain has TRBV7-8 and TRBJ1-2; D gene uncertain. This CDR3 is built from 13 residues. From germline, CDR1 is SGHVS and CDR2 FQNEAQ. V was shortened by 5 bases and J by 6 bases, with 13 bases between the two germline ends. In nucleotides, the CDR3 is TGTGCCAGCAGCCCCCCGGACCGGGATGGCTACACCTTC. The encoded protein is CASSPPDRDGYTF.

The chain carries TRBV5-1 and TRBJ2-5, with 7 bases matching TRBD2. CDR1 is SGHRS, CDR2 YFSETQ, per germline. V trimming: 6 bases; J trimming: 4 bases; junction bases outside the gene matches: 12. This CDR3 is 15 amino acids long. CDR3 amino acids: CASKSAGALAETQYF. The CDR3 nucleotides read TGCGCCAGCAAATCGGCGGGAGCGCTCGCAGAGACCCAGTACTTC.

The CDR3 region has the DNA TGTGCCAGCAGGTCCGGGAGTAACTCCTACGAGCAGTACTTC. Translation gives CASRSGSNSYEQYF. The genes are TRBV6-5 and TRBJ2-7; D perhaps matches TRBD2 (6 bases). Trimming removed 6 bases from V and 0 bases from J, with 12 bases in between. The CDR3 spans 14 residues. Per germline, CDR1 MNHEY and CDR2 SVGAGI.

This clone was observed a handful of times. DNA for the CDR3: TGTGCCAGCAGTGAAGTTTTAGCGATTAACTATGGCTACACCTTC. This sequence encodes CASSEVLAINYGYTF. The chain has TRBV2 and TRBJ1-2; no firm D call. The CDR3 is made up of 15 amino acids. The V end was cut by 1 base, the J end by 1 base, with 10 bases between. CDR1 and CDR2 from the germline V gene are SNHLY and FYNNEI.

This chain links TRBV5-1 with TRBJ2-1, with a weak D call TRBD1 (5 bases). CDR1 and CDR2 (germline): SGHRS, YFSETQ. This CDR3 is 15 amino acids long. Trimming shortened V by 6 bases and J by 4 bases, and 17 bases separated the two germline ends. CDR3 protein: CASTSSQGGYNEQFF. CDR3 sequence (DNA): TGCGCCAGCACCTCATCCCAGGGCGGTTACAATGAGCAGTTCTTC.

The CDR3 coding sequence is TGTGCCAGCAGTGAGGGGGGGTCAAGCAATCAGCCCCAGCATTTT. The encoded protein is CASSEGGSSNQPQHF. This sequence joins TRBV6-1 and TRBJ1-5; TRBD1 might be the D (5 bases). From germline, CDR1 is MNHNS and CDR2 SASEGT. The V end was cut by 3 bases, the J end by 1 base, with 10 bases between. This CDR3 is built from 15 residues.

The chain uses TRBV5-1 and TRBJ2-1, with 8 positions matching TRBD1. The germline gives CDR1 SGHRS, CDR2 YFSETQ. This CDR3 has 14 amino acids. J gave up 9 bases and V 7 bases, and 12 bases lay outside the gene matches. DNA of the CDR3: TGCGCCAGCTCCGGACAGGGCATTAGCGGTGAGCAGTTCTTC. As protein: CASSGQGISGEQFF.

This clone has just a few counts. The CDR3 reads CASSGGVRNQPQHF. The CDR3 bases are TGTGCCAGCAGTGGAGGGGTTCGGAATCAGCCCCAGCATTTT. V and J are TRBV9 and TRBJ1-5; weak D call: TRBD1 (5 bases). Germline CDR1 SGDLS, CDR2 YYNGEE. V was shortened by 5 bases and J by 4 bases, with 13 bases between the two germline ends. This CDR3 has 14 amino acids.

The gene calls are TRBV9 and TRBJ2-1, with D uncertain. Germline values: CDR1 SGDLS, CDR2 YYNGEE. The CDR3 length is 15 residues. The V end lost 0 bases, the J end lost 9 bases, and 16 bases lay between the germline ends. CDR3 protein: CASSVDVGSFGEQFF. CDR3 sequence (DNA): TGTGCCAGCAGCGTAGATGTCGGTAGCTTCGGTGAGCAGTTCTTC.

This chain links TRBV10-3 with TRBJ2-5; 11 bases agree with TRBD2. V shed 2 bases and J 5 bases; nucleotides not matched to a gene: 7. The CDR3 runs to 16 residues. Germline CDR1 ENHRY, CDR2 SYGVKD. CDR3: CAISESSGRAGETQYF. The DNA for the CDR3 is TGTGCCATCAGTGAGAGTAGCGGGAGGGCCGGGGAGACCCAGTACTTC.

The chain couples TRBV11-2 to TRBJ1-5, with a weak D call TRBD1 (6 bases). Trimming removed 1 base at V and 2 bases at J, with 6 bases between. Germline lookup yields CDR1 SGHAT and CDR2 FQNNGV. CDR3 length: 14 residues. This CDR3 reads CASSLGTGNQPQHF. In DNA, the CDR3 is TGTGCCAGCAGCTTAGGGACAGGCAATCAGCCCCAGCATTTT.

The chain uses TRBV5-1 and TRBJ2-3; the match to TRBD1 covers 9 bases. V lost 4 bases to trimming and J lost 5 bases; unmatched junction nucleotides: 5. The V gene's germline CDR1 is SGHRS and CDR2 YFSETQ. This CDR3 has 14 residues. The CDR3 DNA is TGCGCCAGCAGCCACCGACAGGGGGTAGATACGCAGTATTTT. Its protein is CASSHRQGVDTQYF. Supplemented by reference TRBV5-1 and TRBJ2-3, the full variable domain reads KAGVTQTPRYLIKTRGQQVTLSCSPISGHRSVSWYQQTPGQGLQFLFEYFSETQRNKGNFPGRFSGRQFSNSRSEMNVSTLELGDSALYLCASSHRQGVDTQYFGPGTRLTVL.